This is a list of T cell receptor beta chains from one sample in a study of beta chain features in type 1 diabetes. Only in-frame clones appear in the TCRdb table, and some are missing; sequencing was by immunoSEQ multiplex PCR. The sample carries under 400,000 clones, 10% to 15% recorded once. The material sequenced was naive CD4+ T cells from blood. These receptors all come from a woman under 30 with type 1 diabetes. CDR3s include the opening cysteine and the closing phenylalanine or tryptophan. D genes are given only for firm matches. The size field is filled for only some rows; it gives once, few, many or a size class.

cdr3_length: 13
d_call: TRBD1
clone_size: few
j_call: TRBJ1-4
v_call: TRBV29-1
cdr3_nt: TGCAGCGTGGGGACAGGGACTAATGAAAAACTGTTTTTT
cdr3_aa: CSVGTGTNEKLFF

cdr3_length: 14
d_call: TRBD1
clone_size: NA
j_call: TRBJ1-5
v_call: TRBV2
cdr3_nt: TGTGCCAGCACCGCCGGGACAGGGCTTCAGCCCCAGCATTTT
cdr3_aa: CASTAGTGLQPQHF

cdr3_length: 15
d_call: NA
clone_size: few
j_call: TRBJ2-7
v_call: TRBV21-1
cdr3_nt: TGTGCCAGCAGCACCCCGCCCACACCCCAAAACGAGCAGTACTTC
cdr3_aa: CASSTPPTPQNEQYF

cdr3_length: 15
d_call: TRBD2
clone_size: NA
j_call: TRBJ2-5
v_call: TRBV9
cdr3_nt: TGTGCCAGCCAAAGGAACGGGAGGGCCCAAGAGACCCAGTACTTC
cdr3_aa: CASQRNGRAQETQYF

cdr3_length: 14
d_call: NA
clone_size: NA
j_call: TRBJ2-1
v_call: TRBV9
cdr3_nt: TGTGCCAGCAGCGTACTTCCACGGGAGAATGAGCAGTTCTTC
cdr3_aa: CASSVLPRENEQFF

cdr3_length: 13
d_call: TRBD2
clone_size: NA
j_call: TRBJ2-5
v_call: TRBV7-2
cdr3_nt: TGTGCCAGCAGCGCAACTAGCGGAAGTTCCCAGTACTTC
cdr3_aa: CASSATSGSSQYF

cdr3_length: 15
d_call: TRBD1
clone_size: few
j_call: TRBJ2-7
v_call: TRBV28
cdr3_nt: TGTGCCAGCAGATCCCCGGACAGGGAGTGGCGGGAGCAGTACTTC
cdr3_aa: CASRSPDREWREQYF

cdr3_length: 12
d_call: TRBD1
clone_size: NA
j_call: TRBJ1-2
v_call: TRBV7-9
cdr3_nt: TGTGCCAGCAGTTGGACAGGGAATGGCTACACCTTC
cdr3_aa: CASSWTGNGYTF

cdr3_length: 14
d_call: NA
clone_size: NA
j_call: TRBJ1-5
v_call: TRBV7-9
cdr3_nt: TGTGCCAGCACCACAGCCTATAGCAATCAGCCCCAGCATTTT
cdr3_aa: CASTTAYSNQPQHF

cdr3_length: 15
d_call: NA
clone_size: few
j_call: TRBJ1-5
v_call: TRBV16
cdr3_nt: TGTGCCAGCAGCCAATCGGGGCGGAGCAATCAGCCCCAGCATTTT
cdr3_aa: CASSQSGRSNQPQHF

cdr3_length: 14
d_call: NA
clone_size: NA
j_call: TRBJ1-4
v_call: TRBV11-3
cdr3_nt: TGTGCCAGCAGCTACGACAGGCCTAATGAAAAACTGTTTTTT
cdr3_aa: CASSYDRPNEKLFF

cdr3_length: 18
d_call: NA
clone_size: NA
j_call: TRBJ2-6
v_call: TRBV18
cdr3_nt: TGTGCCAGCTCACTCTCTACAGGGCTCAGCTCTGGGGCCAACGTCCTGACTTTC
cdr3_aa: CASSLSTGLSSGANVLTF

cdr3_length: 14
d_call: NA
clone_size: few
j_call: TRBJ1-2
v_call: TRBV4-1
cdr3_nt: TGCGCCAGCAGCCAAGCGACAGCGGGGTATGGCTACACCTTC
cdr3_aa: CASSQATAGYGYTF

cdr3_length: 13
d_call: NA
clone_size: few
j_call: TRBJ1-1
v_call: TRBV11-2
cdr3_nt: TGTGCCAGCATCGTAGGGGTCCAGGGTATAGCTTTCTTT
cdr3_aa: CASIVGVQGIAFF

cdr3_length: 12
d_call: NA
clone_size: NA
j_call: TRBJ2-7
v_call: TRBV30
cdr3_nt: TGTGCCTGTGGACGGACTTCCTACGAGCAGTACTTC
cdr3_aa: CACGRTSYEQYF

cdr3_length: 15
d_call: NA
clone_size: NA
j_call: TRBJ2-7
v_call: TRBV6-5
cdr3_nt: TGTGCCAGCAGTTCTCAGAGTCACAGAGTCTACGAGCAGTACTTC
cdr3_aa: CASSSQSHRVYEQYF

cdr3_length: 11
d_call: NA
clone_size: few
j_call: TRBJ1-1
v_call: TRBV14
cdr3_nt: TGTGCCAGCAGCCCGCGGGTTGAAGCTTTCTTT
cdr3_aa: CASSPRVEAFF

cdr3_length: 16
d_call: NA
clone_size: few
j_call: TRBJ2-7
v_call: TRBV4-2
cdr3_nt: TGTGCCAGCAGCCAGAGACCTGAATGGGCCTCCTACGAGCAGTACTTC
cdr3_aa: CASSQRPEWASYEQYF

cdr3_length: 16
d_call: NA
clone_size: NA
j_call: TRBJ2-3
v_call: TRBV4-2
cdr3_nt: TGTGCCAGCAGCCAAGGGCAGGGGGGAAGTCCAGATACGCAGTATTTT
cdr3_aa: CASSQGQGGSPDTQYF

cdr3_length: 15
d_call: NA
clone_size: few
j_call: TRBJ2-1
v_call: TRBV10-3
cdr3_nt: TGTGCCATCAGTGAGTCGATAGCTAGTTTTGATGAGCAGTTCTTC
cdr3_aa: CAISESIASFDEQFF

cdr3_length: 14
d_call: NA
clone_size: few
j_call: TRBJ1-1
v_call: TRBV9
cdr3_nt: TGTGCCAGCAGCCAGACAGGTGGGACAACTGAAGCTTTCTTT
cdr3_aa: CASSQTGGTTEAFF

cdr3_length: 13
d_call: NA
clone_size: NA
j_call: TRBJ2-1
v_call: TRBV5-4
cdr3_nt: TGTGCCAGCAGCTTCGGACAGTCCAATGAGCAGTTCTTC
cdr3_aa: CASSFGQSNEQFF

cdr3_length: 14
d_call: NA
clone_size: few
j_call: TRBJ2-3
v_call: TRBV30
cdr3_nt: TGTGCCTGGACTCGGGAACGCCTCACAGATACGCAGTATTTT
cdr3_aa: CAWTRERLTDTQYF

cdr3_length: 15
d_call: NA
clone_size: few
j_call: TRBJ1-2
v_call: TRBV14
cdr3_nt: TGTGCCAGCAGCCAGGGAGCTAGTATGGACTATGGCTACACCTTC
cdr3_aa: CASSQGASMDYGYTF

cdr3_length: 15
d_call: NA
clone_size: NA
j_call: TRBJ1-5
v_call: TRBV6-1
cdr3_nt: TGTGCCAGCAGCCGCCTTGGGAGCCGAGATCAGCCCCAGCATTTT
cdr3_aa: CASSRLGSRDQPQHF

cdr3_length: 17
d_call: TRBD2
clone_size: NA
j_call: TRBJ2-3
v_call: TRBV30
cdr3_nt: TGTGCCTGGAGTTTGGTCAGGACTAGCGGGAGCACAGATACGCAGTATTTT
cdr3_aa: CAWSLVRTSGSTDTQYF

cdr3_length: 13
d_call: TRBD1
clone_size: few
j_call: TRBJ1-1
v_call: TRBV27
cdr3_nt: TGTGCCAGCAGTCTCAGGGGGCAGGGTGAAGCTTTCTTT
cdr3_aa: CASSLRGQGEAFF

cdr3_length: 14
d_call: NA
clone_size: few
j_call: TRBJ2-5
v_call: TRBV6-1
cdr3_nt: TGTGCCAGCAACCTGGACAGCAGCCAAGAGACCCAGTACTTC
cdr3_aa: CASNLDSSQETQYF

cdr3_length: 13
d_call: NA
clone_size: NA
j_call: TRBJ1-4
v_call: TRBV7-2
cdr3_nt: TGTGCCAGCTCGGGGGTGGGTCGGGAAAAACTGTTTTTT
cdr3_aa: CASSGVGREKLFF

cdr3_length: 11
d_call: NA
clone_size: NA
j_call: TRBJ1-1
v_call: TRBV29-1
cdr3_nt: TGCAGCTTTCAGGGGAGCACTGAAGCTTTCTTT
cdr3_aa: CSFQGSTEAFF

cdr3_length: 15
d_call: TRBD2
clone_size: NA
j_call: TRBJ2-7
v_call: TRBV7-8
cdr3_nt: TGTGCCAGCAGCCCGAGCGGGGGGGGCTTATCCGAGCAGTACTTC
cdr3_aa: CASSPSGGGLSEQYF

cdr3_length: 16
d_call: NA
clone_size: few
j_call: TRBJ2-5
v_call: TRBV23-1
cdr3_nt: TGCGCCACCCCCAGGGATGACAGCGCCCGGGGGGAGACCCAGTACTTC
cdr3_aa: CATPRDDSARGETQYF

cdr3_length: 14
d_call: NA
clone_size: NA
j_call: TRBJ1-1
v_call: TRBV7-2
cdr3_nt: TGTGCCAGCAGCCCCCGACGGAGGGACACTGAAGCTTTCTTT
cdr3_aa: CASSPRRRDTEAFF

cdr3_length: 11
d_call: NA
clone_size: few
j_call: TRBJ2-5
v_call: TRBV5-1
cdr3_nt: TGCGCCAGCAGCCTACAAGAGACCCAGTACTTC
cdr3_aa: CASSLQETQYF

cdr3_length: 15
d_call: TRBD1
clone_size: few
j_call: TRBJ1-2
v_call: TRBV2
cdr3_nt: TGTGCCAGCAGTCCGCTGACAGGGTTAAACTATGGCTACACCTTC
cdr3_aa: CASSPLTGLNYGYTF

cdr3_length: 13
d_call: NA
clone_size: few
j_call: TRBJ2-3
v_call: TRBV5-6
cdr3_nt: TGTGCCAGCAGCTTCTCCGGGGCAGATACGCAGTATTTT
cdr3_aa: CASSFSGADTQYF

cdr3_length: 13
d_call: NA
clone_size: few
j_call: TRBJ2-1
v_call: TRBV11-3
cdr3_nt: TGTGCCAGCAGCTTATCTAGCCCGAATGAGCAGTTCTTC
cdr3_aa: CASSLSSPNEQFF

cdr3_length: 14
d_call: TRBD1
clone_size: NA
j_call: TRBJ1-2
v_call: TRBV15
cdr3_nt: TGTGCCACCAGCAAGGGACAGGGCGGCTATGGCTACACCTTC
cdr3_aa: CATSKGQGGYGYTF

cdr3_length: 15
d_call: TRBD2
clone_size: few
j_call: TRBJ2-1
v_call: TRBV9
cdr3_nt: TGTGCCAGCAGTCCTACCGGGACTAGCGGTCCGGGACAGTTCTTC
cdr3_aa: CASSPTGTSGPGQFF

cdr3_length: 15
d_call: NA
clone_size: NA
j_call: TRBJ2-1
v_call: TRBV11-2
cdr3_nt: TGTGCCAGCAGCTTCGGGGGAAGCTCCTACAATGAGCAGTTCTTC
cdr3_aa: CASSFGGSSYNEQFF

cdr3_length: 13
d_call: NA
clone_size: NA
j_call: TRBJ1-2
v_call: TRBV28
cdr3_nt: TGTGCCAGCGGAGAGACGGCGCTCTATGGCTACACCTTC
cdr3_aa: CASGETALYGYTF